These T cell receptor beta chains were read from a single sample in a study of blood T cell repertoires in COVID-19. Clones were read by immunoSEQ multiplex PCR, and TCRdb kept only the in-frame ones, dropping some. The sample has 200,000 to 300,000 clones, about 90% seen once. Material: peripheral blood. All receptors come from a person aged 18-29 years with COVID-19, enrolled during active disease. Each CDR3 is given with its conserved first and last residue. Fields, in order: clone size, J gene, V gene, D gene, CDR3 protein, CDR3 DNA. The D gene is left open where the match is weak. Some rows mark clone size as missing; the rest say once, few, many or name a class of expanded clone.

>NA|TRBJ2-7|TRBV27|TRBD1
CASNDRGHEQYF
TGTGCCAGCAATGACAGGGGTCACGAGCAGTACTTC
>NA|TRBJ2-3|TRBV11-2|TRBD2
CASSLLAGGTDTQYF
TGTGCCAGCAGCTTATTAGCGGGAGGGACAGATACGCAGTATTTT
>NA|TRBJ1-2|TRBV2|NA
CASSEMGDDGYTF
TGTGCCAGCAGTGAAATGGGAGATGATGGCTACACCTTC
>NA|TRBJ2-7|TRBV6-5|TRBD2
CASRTGTSGSSEQYF
TGTGCCAGCAGAACCGGGACTAGCGGGAGCTCCGAGCAGTACTTC
>NA|TRBJ2-2|TRBV24-1|NA
CATRTGRGTGELFF
TGTGCCACTAGGACAGGGAGGGGCACCGGGGAGCTGTTTTTT
>NA|TRBJ1-1|TRBV10-3|TRBD1
CAIRMTGTANTEAFF
TGTGCCATCAGGATGACCGGGACAGCGAACACTGAAGCTTTCTTT
>few|TRBJ1-2|TRBV6-5|NA
CASRWGLMDTF
TGTGCCAGCAGATGGGGACTTATGGACACCTTC
>NA|TRBJ2-1|TRBV30|NA
CAWSSGRGYNEQFF
TGTGCCTGGAGTTCCGGCAGGGGCTACAATGAGCAGTTCTTC
>NA|TRBJ2-2|TRBV7-9|NA
CASSLLGSTGELFF
TGTGCCAGCAGCTTACTAGGGAGCACCGGGGAGCTGTTTTTT
>NA|TRBJ2-1|TRBV5-4|TRBD2
CASSAGLAGDNEQFF
TGTGCCAGCAGCGCAGGACTAGCGGGAGACAATGAGCAGTTCTTC
>NA|TRBJ2-7|TRBV7-6|TRBD2
CASSAGTSGRWEQYF
TGTGCCAGCAGCGCCGGGACTAGCGGGAGGTGGGAGCAGTACTTC
>NA|TRBJ2-2|TRBV30|NA
CAWRKGQALAGELFF
TGTGCCTGGAGGAAAGGTCAGGCTTTAGCCGGGGAGCTGTTTTTT
>NA|TRBJ2-7|TRBV28|TRBD2
CASSLRGGRATEQYF
TGTGCCAGCAGTTTACGAGGCGGGAGGGCCACCGAGCAGTACTTC
>NA|TRBJ2-3|TRBV28|TRBD2
CASSSTSGSTDTQYF
TGTGCCAGCAGTTCCACTAGCGGTAGCACAGATACGCAGTATTTT
>NA|TRBJ1-5|TRBV7-2|NA
CASRTGNQPQHF
TGTGCCAGCAGGACAGGTAATCAGCCCCAGCATTTT
>NA|TRBJ2-2|TRBV5-1|NA
CASSATGLTGELFF
TGCGCCAGCAGCGCTACAGGCCTCACCGGGGAGCTGTTTTTT
>NA|TRBJ2-3|TRBV4-3|NA
CASSHRQGTSIIPTQYF
TGCGCCAGCAGCCATCGACAGGGGACTAGCATCATCCCTACGCAGTATTTT
>once|TRBJ2-5|TRBV12-1|NA
CASSDRTSGRAGETQYF
TGTGCCAGCAGCGATCGGACTAGCGGGAGGGCCGGGGAGACCCAGTACTTC
>NA|TRBJ1-6|TRBV9|TRBD1
CASSVEQGYNSPLHF
TGTGCCAGCAGCGTAGAACAGGGGTATAATTCACCCCTCCACTTT
>NA|TRBJ2-5|TRBV4-1|TRBD2
CASSQGEAGGMETQYF
TGCGCCAGCAGCCAGGGTGAGGCGGGAGGAATGGAGACCCAGTACTTC
>NA|TRBJ2-1|TRBV5-6|NA
CASSLSSGVFLYNEQFF
TGTGCCAGCAGCTTGTCCTCCGGGGTCTTCCTCTACAATGAGCAGTTCTTC
>NA|TRBJ1-1|TRBV10-3|NA
CAISVQGTSTEAFF
TGTGCCATCAGCGTACAGGGTACGAGCACTGAAGCTTTCTTT
>NA|TRBJ1-2|TRBV30|TRBD1
CAWSDRGRHYGYTF
TGTGCCTGGAGTGACAGGGGAAGACACTATGGCTACACCTTC
>once|TRBJ2-2|TRBV7-2|NA
CASRDKANTGELFF
TGTGCCAGCAGGGACAAAGCGAACACCGGGGAGCTGTTTTTT
>NA|TRBJ2-2|TRBV9|TRBD2
CASSVGPGLAGGPSGELFF
TGTGCCAGCAGCGTGGGCCCAGGACTAGCGGGAGGGCCCTCCGGGGAGCTGTTTTTT
>NA|TRBJ2-7|TRBV14|NA
CASSQDQEISEQYF
TGTGCCAGCAGCCAAGATCAAGAAATTAGCGAGCAGTACTTC
>NA|TRBJ2-1|TRBV5-1|TRBD2
CASSLGPSGSNEQFF
TGCGCCAGCAGCTTGGGACCTAGCGGGAGCAATGAGCAGTTCTTC
>NA|TRBJ1-1|TRBV29-1|NA
CSVRGLMNTEAFF
TGCAGCGTTCGGGGACTGATGAACACTGAAGCTTTCTTT
>NA|TRBJ2-5|TRBV6-5|TRBD1
CASRTGTGEETQYF
TGTGCCAGCAGGACCGGGACAGGGGAAGAGACCCAGTACTTC
>NA|TRBJ2-1|TRBV2|TRBD2
CASSEALGLAGYNEQFF
TGTGCCAGCAGTGAAGCGCTTGGGCTAGCGGGCTACAATGAGCAGTTCTTC
>few|TRBJ2-2|TRBV14|TRBD2
CASSQVRAGVTGELFF
TGTGCCAGCAGCCAAGTTAGGGCGGGAGTGACCGGGGAGCTGTTTTTT
>NA|TRBJ1-5|TRBV6-5|TRBD1
CASRGQGSNQPQHF
TGTGCCAGCAGAGGACAGGGAAGCAATCAGCCCCAGCATTTT
>NA|TRBJ1-5|TRBV19|NA
CASSIVVLGQPQHF
TGTGCCAGTAGTATAGTGGTCCTCGGTCAGCCCCAGCATTTT
>NA|TRBJ1-2|TRBV4-2|TRBD1
CAGSQDRTGILYGYTF
TGTGCCGGCAGCCAAGATAGGACAGGGATTCTCTATGGCTACACCTTC
>NA|TRBJ2-3|TRBV2|NA
CASTEGAGDTQYF
TGTGCCAGCACGGAGGGGGCCGGAGATACGCAGTATTTT
>NA|TRBJ1-1|TRBV9|TRBD1
CASSPVDRSTEAFF
TGTGCCAGCAGCCCAGTGGACAGGAGCACTGAAGCTTTCTTT
>NA|TRBJ1-5|TRBV7-6|NA
CASSSLGNQPQHF
TGTGCCAGCAGCTCCCTAGGCAATCAGCCCCAGCATTTT
>NA|TRBJ2-7|TRBV6-5|TRBD2
CASTGTSATYEQYF
TGTGCCAGCACCGGGACTAGCGCAACCTACGAGCAGTACTTC
>NA|TRBJ2-5|TRBV7-9|NA
CASSLGAFQETQYF
TGTGCCAGCAGCTTAGGAGCCTTTCAAGAGACCCAGTACTTC
>NA|TRBJ2-2|TRBV5-1|TRBD2
CASSLTLSGSGTGELFF
TGCGCCAGCAGCCTAACCCTAAGCGGGAGTGGAACCGGGGAGCTGTTTTTT
>NA|TRBJ1-2|TRBV6-5|NA
CASSYDIRAANYGYTF
TGTGCCAGCAGTTACGACATCCGAGCCGCTAACTATGGCTACACCTTC
>NA|TRBJ2-1|TRBV4-1|TRBD2
CASSQILAGETHGEQFF
TGCGCCAGCAGCCAAATCCTAGCGGGCGAGACCCACGGGGAGCAGTTCTTC
>NA|TRBJ2-2|TRBV11-1|TRBD2
CASSLAPPIAGHTGELFF
TGTGCCAGCAGCTTAGCGCCCCCCATAGCGGGTCACACCGGGGAGCTGTTTTTT
>NA|TRBJ2-2|TRBV18|TRBD1
CASSHGQVPHTGELFF
TGTGCCAGCTCACATGGACAGGTTCCCCACACCGGGGAGCTGTTTTTT
>NA|TRBJ2-1|TRBV24-1|TRBD2
CATSDWTSGRYEQFF
TGTGCCACCAGTGATTGGACTAGCGGGAGATATGAGCAGTTCTTC
>NA|TRBJ2-1|TRBV7-6|TRBD1
CASSRTGGVDEQFF
TGTGCCAGCAGCCGGACAGGGGGAGTCGATGAGCAGTTCTTC
>NA|TRBJ2-2|TRBV19|TRBD1
CASTVTGWESWPNTGELFF
TGTGCCAGTACCGTGACAGGGTGGGAAAGTTGGCCGAACACCGGGGAGCTGTTTTTT
>NA|TRBJ2-7|TRBV19|NA
CASSIDLGHPYEQYF
TGTGCCAGTAGTATAGATCTGGGACACCCATACGAGCAGTACTTC
>NA|TRBJ1-2|TRBV3-1/TRBV3-2|NA
CASSQAGGDYYGYTF
TGTGCCAGCAGCCAGGCTGGAGGGGACTACTATGGCTACACCTTC